This TCR beta chain originates from a study of cytomegalovirus exposure and HLA in healthy donors. This clone has only a few counts. No antigen is known for it. The CDR3 runs 10 residues. Germline V lookup: CDR1 SQVTM, CDR2 ANQGSEA. V lost 7 bases to trimming and J lost 5 bases, with 6 bases between them. In the PCR, 60 Vbeta and 13 Jbeta primers were used. Sequenced by immunoSEQ multiplex PCR; TCRdb stores in-frame clones only, minus some. The repertoire holds about 200,000 clones, with around 76% as singletons. Study results and limitations: Listed as cytomegalovirus-associated were more than 150 TCR beta chains.

The chain uses TRBV29-1 and TRBJ2-1; no reliable D call. The sequenced material came from PBMCs. This TCR was recovered from a man between 18 and 35 years old in good health and CMV-seronegative. The CDR3 spells CSGVNNEQFF. In nucleotides, the CDR3 is TGCAGCGGCGTAAACAATGAGCAGTTCTTC.